This T cell receptor (beta chain) was obtained from a study of cytomegalovirus exposure and HLA in healthy donors. The PCR had 60 Vbeta and 13 Jbeta primers. Libraries were prepared by immunoSEQ multiplex PCR; TCRdb keeps only in-frame clonotypes and omits some of them. This table holds approximately 100,000 clones, about 75% found once. V was pared by 11 bases and J by 7 bases, with 5 bases of the junction left unmatched. Per the germline V gene, CDR1 is MNHEY and CDR2 is SVGAGI. This CDR3 spans 12 amino acids. This clonotype was obtained from a man in his forties or fifties in good health and CMV-seronegative. Sequenced input: PBMCs. V gene TRBV6-5 combines with J gene TRBJ1-4; 9 nucleotides align to TRBD1. CDR3 protein: CAPGTGTEKLFF. For the CDR3, the DNA is TGTGCCCCGGGGACAGGGACTGAAAAACTGTTTTTT.